These T cell receptor beta chains were read from a single sample in a study of spatial heterogeneity in lung cancer. TCRdb itself ran the 5' RACE reads through MiXCR, one entry per CDR3 protein. This table has 20,000 to 25,000 distinct CDR3 sequences, just over 4.5% appearing once. The starting material was PBMCs, obtained at surgery. The source is a male donor with early-stage non-small cell lung cancer. Both conserved end residues are part of each CDR3. Each record gives: V gene, J gene, clone size, CDR3 length, D gene, CDR3 DNA, CDR3 protein. A D gene is named only where the DNA matches it firmly. Clone size, where shown, is once, few, many, or a class for clones that have expanded.

>TRBV5-1|TRBJ2-5|many|15|NA
TGCGCCAGCAGCTTGGCCGACAGCGGCCCAGAGACCCAGTACTTC
CASSLADSGPETQYF
>TRBV4-1|TRBJ2-1|many|15|TRBD1
TGCGCCAGCAGCCAGAGGGACAGGGAAATTACTGAGCAGTTCTTC
CASSQRDREITEQFF
>TRBV7-9|TRBJ2-7|many|18|TRBD1
TGTGCCAGCAGCACCGGGACAGGGGGACCTAAACCCTCCTACGAGCAGTACTTC
CASSTGTGGPKPSYEQYF
>TRBV3-1|TRBJ2-3|NA|14|TRBD2
TGTGCCAGCAGCCAAGGGGCGGGGGTGACAGAGCAGTATTTT
CASSQGAGVTEQYF
>TRBV12-3/TRBV12-4|TRBJ1-5|medium-sized|14|NA
TGTGCCAGCAGTGGGACATTCCGGAGTCAGCCCCAGCATTTT
CASSGTFRSQPQHF
>TRBV19|TRBJ2-6|many|14|NA
TGTGCCAGTAGAGTCGAGGCTGGGGCCAACGTCCTGACTTTC
CASRVEAGANVLTF
>TRBV4-2|TRBJ2-5|NA|13|NA
TGTGCCAGCAGCCTACGGGAGCAAGAGACCCAGTACTTC
CASSLREQETQYF
>TRBV7-9|TRBJ2-2|many|14|TRBD1
TGTGCCACCTGGACAGGGGCGAACACCGGGGAGCTGTTTTTT
CATWTGANTGELFF
>TRBV2|TRBJ2-5|many|15|TRBD1
TGTGCCAGCCTCCGGGACAGGGGACACCAAGAGACCCAGTACTTC
CASLRDRGHQETQYF
>TRBV7-8|TRBJ2-5|medium-sized|11|NA
TGTGCCAGCAGCTTTAGCAGTGCCCAGTACTTC
CASSFSSAQYF
>TRBV9|TRBJ1-6|medium-sized|12|NA
TGTGCCAGCAGCGCGAATAATTCACCCCTCCACTTT
CASSANNSPLHF
>TRBV28|TRBJ1-4|many|16|NA
TGTGCCAGCAGTCCACGGGGGAGTGCAACTAATGAAAAACTGTTTTTT
CASSPRGSATNEKLFF
>TRBV3-1|TRBJ2-5|many|16|TRBD2
TGTGCCAGCAGCCTATGGACTAGCGGGGACCAAGAGACCCAGTACTTC
CASSLWTSGDQETQYF
>TRBV3-1|TRBJ1-4|many|16|NA
TGTGCCAGCAGCCAACATGACAGAGCAACTAATGAAAAACTGTTTTTT
CASSQHDRATNEKLFF
>TRBV6-2/TRBV6-3|TRBJ2-3|NA|15|NA
TGTGCCAGCAATTCCTGGGACTCCAACACAGATACGCAGTATTTT
CASNSWDSNTDTQYF
>TRBV7-9|TRBJ1-2|NA|14|TRBD1
TGTGCCAGCAACCATGACAGGGGAGGATATGGCTACACCTTC
CASNHDRGGYGYTF
>TRBV3-1|TRBJ1-2|many|15|NA
TGTGCCAGCAGCCAAGATGGGCAGGGCGGCTATGGCTACACCTTC
CASSQDGQGGYGYTF
>TRBV7-6|TRBJ2-7|NA|14|TRBD2
TGTGCCAGCGAATCCGGGACTAGCGGCTACGAGCAGTACTTC
CASESGTSGYEQYF
>TRBV7-9|TRBJ2-7|many|15|NA
TGTGCCAGCAGCTCCACTTCCTCGGACGGCTACGAGCAGTACTTC
CASSSTSSDGYEQYF
>TRBV7-9|TRBJ2-3|many|14|NA
TGTGCCAGCAGTAGGCAGGGCCGCACAGATACGCAGTATTTT
CASSRQGRTDTQYF
>TRBV12-3/TRBV12-4|TRBJ2-2|NA|13|TRBD1
TGTGCCAGCAGAACAGGGGGCACCGGGGAGCTGTTTTTT
CASRTGGTGELFF
>TRBV20-1|TRBJ2-3|many|16|TRBD2
TGCAGTGCTAGAGAGGAGTTGCGGGGGGAGACAGATACGCAGTATTTT
CSAREELRGETDTQYF
>TRBV7-2|TRBJ1-1|NA|14|TRBD1
TGTGCCAGCAGCGCTACAGGGGGTGGTACTGAAGCTTTCTTT
CASSATGGGTEAFF
>TRBV18|TRBJ2-7|many|15|TRBD2
TGTGCCAGCTCACCACTGCGCGGGGGTAGCTACGAGCAGTACTTC
CASSPLRGGSYEQYF
>TRBV5-1|TRBJ2-1|many|19|NA
TGCGCCAGCAGCGTAACGTGGCTCCCGCTCCCGCGCTCCTACAATGAGCAGTTCTTC
CASSVTWLPLPRSYNEQFF
>TRBV3-1|TRBJ2-7|many|14|NA
TGTGCCAGCAGCCAAGTTGGTGAATCCTACGAGCAGTACTTC
CASSQVGESYEQYF
>TRBV6-5|TRBJ2-1|few|19|TRBD2
TGTGCCAGCAGCACGAAACCAAAATCACTAGCGGGGGGGGGCAATGAGCAGTTCTTC
CASSTKPKSLAGGGNEQFF
>TRBV5-5|TRBJ2-3|medium-sized|16|NA
TGTGCCAGCAGTGGGGAAAGAGGGGCTAGCACAGATACGCAGTATTTT
CASSGERGASTDTQYF
>TRBV19|TRBJ2-5|NA|14|NA
TGTGCCAGTAGTATTCCAGGATCAAAAGAGACCCAGTACTTC
CASSIPGSKETQYF
>TRBV30|TRBJ2-1|many|14|NA
TGTGCCTGGGGGATGGACAGCTCCTACAATGAGCAGTTCTTC
CAWGMDSSYNEQFF
>TRBV30|TRBJ2-5|many|14|NA
TGTGCCTGGAGTCCCGGACTACTCCAAGAGACCCAGTACTTC
CAWSPGLLQETQYF
>TRBV3-1|TRBJ2-2|NA|12|NA
TGTGCCAGCAGCATCGCGGGACGGTCGCTGTTTTTT
CASSIAGRSLFF
>TRBV12-3/TRBV12-4|TRBJ2-1|many|18|TRBD2
TGTGCCAGCAGACCGACTAGCGGGGGGCCCAGCTCCTACAATGAGCAGTTCTTC
CASRPTSGGPSSYNEQFF
>TRBV24-1|TRBJ2-2|many|16|TRBD1
TGTGCCACCAGTGAATTTGACAGGGCCAGGTCCGGGGAGCTGTTTTTT
CATSEFDRARSGELFF
>TRBV5-1|TRBJ2-7|few|14|NA
TGCGCCAGCAGTAGGGGTTTTATGGCCTACGAGCAGTACTTC
CASSRGFMAYEQYF
>TRBV7-9|TRBJ2-7|NA|13|TRBD2
TGTGCCAGTTCAAGGGGAGGGTTTGGCGAGCAGTACTTC
CASSRGGFGEQYF
>TRBV11-1|TRBJ2-3|many|16|TRBD1
TGTGCCAGCAGCCCCGTGAGGACAGGAAAGACAGATACGCAGTATTTT
CASSPVRTGKTDTQYF
>TRBV5-6|TRBJ1-1|many|12|TRBD1
TGTGCCAGCAGCTACGGACAGGGAGAAGCTTTCTTT
CASSYGQGEAFF
>TRBV25-1|TRBJ1-5|many|17|TRBD1
TGTGCCAGCAGTGGACCGAGACAGGGCCCTTCTAATCAGCCCCAGCATTTT
CASSGPRQGPSNQPQHF
>TRBV20-1|TRBJ2-7|many|14|TRBD2
TGCAGTGCTAGGAAGAGTCTAGCGGGAGGTGAGCAGTACTTC
CSARKSLAGGEQYF
>TRBV3-1|TRBJ1-6|medium-sized|16|TRBD1
TGTGCCAGCAGCCGGGGACAGAGCTCCTATAATTCACCCCTCCACTTT
CASSRGQSSYNSPLHF